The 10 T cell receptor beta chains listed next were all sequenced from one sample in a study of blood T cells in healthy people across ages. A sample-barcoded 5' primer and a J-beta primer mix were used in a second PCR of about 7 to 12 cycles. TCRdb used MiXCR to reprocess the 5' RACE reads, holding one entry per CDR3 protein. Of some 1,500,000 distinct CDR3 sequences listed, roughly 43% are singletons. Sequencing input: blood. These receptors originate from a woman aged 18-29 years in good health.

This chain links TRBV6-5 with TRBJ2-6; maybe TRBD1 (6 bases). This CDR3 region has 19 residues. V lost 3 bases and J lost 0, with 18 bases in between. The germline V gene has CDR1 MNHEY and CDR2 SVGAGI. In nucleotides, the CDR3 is TGTGCCAGCAGTTATTCACAGGGAATTAGGCACTCTGGGGCCAACGTCCTGACTTTC. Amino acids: CASSYSQGIRHSGANVLTF.

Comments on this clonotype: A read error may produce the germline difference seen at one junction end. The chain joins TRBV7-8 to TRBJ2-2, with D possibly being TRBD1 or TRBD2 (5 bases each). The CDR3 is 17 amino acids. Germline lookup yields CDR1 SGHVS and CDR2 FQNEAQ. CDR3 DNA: TGTGCCAGCAGTCGAGTCCATGTGGGGGTCAGCACCGGGAAGCTGTTTTTT. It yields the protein CASSRVHVGVSTGKLFF.

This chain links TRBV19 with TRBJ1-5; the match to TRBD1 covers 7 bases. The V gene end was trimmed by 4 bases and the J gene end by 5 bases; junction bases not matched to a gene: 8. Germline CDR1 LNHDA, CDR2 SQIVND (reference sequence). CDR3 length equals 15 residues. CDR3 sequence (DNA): TGTGCCAGTAGTACCGACAGGGAGGGCTATCAGCCCCAGCATTTT. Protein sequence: CASSTDREGYQPQHF.

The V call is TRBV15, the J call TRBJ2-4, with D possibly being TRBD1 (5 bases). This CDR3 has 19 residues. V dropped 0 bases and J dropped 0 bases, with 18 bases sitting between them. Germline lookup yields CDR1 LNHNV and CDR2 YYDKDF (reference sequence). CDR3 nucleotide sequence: TGTGCCACCAGCAGAGATCATCCCAGGGCAGGAATAGCCAAAAACATTCAGTACTTC. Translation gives CATSRDHPRAGIAKNIQYF.

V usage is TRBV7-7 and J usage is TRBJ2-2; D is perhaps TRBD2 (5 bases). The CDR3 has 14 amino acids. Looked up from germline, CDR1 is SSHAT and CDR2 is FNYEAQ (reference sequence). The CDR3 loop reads CASAAPANTGELFF. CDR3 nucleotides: TGTGCTAGCGCTGCGCCAGCGAACACCGGGGAGCTGTTTTTT.

The DNA of the CDR3 is TGTGCCAGCGGACAGAGAGGGTCTGAAAAACTGTTTTTT. Its protein product is CASGQRGSEKLFF. The rearrangement uses TRBV27 and TRBJ1-4; the D gene is possibly TRBD1 (6 bases). CDR1 and CDR2 (germline): MNHEY, SMNVEV (reference sequence). Deletions cut 8 bases from V and 7 bases from J, with 14 bases between. The CDR3 is 13 residues long.

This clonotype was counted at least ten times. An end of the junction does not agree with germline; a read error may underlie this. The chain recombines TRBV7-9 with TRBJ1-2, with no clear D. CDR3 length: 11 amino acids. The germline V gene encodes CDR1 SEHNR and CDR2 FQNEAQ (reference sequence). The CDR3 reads CASSLAHGYTF. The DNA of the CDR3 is TGTGCCAGCAGTTTAGCCCATGGCTACACCTTC.

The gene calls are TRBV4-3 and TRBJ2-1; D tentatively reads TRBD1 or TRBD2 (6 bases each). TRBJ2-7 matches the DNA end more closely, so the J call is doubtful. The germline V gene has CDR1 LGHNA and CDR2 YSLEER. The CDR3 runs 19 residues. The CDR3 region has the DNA TGCGCCAGCAGCCAAGATTGGGGGCGCACGGGAGCCTCCTACAATGAGCAGTACTTC. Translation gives CASSQDWGRTGASYNEQYF.

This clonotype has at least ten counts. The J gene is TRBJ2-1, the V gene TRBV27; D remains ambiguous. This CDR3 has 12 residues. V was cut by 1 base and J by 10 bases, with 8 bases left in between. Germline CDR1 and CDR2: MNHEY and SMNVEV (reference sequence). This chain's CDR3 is CASSLWGTEQFF. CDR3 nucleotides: TGTGCCAGCAGTTTATGGGGTACCGAGCAGTTCTTC.

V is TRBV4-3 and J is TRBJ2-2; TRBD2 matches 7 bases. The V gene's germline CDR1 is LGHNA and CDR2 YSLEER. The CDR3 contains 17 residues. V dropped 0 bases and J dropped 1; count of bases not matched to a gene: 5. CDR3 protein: CASSQDGVAGNTGELFF. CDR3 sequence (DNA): TGCGCCAGCAGCCAAGATGGGGTAGCGGGGAACACCGGGGAGCTGTTTTTT.